The present entry profiles one TCR beta chain with its context. V lost 0 bases, J lost 14 bases, and 5 bases stayed unmatched. Germline V gene sequence: CDR1 SEHNR, CDR2 FQNEAQ (reference sequence). This CDR3 region has 13 residues. The data originate from a study of OX40 agonist ivuxolimab in advanced cancers. Only in-frame clones appear in the TCRdb table, and some are missing; sequencing was by immunoSEQ multiplex PCR. The sample shows about 85,000 clones, 70% to 90% of them seen only once. The V gene is TRBV7-9, the J gene TRBJ2-1, with 9 bases matching TRBD1. This material consisted of CD4+ or CD8+ T cells sorted from blood, taken in a trial of the OX40 agonist ivuxolimab. The clonotype was recovered from an adult with an advanced solid tumor such as melanoma, head and neck, liver or kidney cancer. The CDR3 loop is CASSLAGDRGKFF. DNA of the CDR3: TGTGCCAGCAGCTTAGCTGGTGACAGGGGGAAGTTCTTC.